The 25 T cell receptor beta chains given below trace back to one sample, sequenced in a study of control samples from healthy donors and cancer patients. Sequenced by immunoSEQ multiplex PCR; TCRdb stores in-frame clones only, minus some. The data contain 150,000 to 200,000 clones, 90% to 95% of them seen just once; the ten biggest clones take up about 1.4%. Sequenced sample: blood. The source is a woman aged 25 to 45 in good health.

J is TRBJ1-2 and V is TRBV6-1, with 9 bases matching TRBD1. The germline V gene has CDR1 MNHNS and CDR2 SASEGT. J lost 6 bases, V lost 3 bases, and 5 bases had no gene match. The CDR3 is 14 amino acids. CDR3 residues: CASSEGQGSDGYTF. For the CDR3, the DNA is TGTGCCAGCAGTGAGGGACAGGGATCCGATGGCTACACCTTC.

J is TRBJ1-6 and V is TRBV7-3, with no clear D. The CDR3 sequence is 13 residues long. V lost 0 bases and J 8 bases, leaving 5 bases between the germline ends. From germline, CDR1 is SGHTA and CDR2 FQGTGA. CDR3 residues: CASSLTSDSPLHF. In DNA form, the CDR3 reads TGTGCCAGCAGCTTAACTTCGGATTCACCCCTCCACTTT. Supplemented by reference TRBV7-3 and TRBJ1-6, the full variable domain reads GAGVSQTPSNKVTEKGKYVELRCDPISGHTALYWYRQSLGQGPEFLIYFQGTGAADDSGLPNDRFFAVRPEGSVSTLKIQRTERGDSAVYLCASSLTSDSPLHFGNGTRLTVT.

This sequence joins TRBV9 and TRBJ1-3, with D perhaps matching TRBD1 (5 bases). V was trimmed by 3 bases and J by 4 bases, leaving 14 bases between them. The CDR3 is 15 residues long. Germline CDR1 reads SGDLS; CDR2 reads YYNGEE. CDR3 loop: CASSGYGGLGNTIYF. CDR3 bases: TGTGCCAGCAGCGGATACGGGGGGTTAGGAAACACCATATATTTT.

The count of this clone is one. This chain joins TRBV28 and TRBJ1-3, with D unresolved. The CDR3 loop spans 16 amino acids. The V and J ends lost 1 base and 0 bases respectively, with 10 bases between them. Germline values: CDR1 MDHEN, CDR2 SYDVKM. The CDR3 loop reads CASSLLGTISGNTIYF. CDR3 in DNA: TGTGCCAGCAGTTTATTGGGCACTATCTCTGGAAACACCATATATTTT.

In regard to this clone: The same CDR3 also results from other DNA sequences found in this sample. The chain carries TRBV5-1 and TRBJ1-2, with no clear D. V was shortened by 0 bases and J by 0 bases, with 3 bases between the two germline ends. Germline V CDR1 and CDR2: SGHRS, YFSETQ. CDR3 length: 13 amino acids. DNA of the CDR3: TGCGCCAGCAGCTTGGCCGCTAACTATGGCTACACCTTC. Translation: CASSLAANYGYTF.

V gene TRBV11-2 combines with J gene TRBJ1-2; D unclear. This CDR3 comprises 13 residues. V was shortened by 0 bases and J by 5 bases, with 7 bases between the two germline ends. The germline gives CDR1 SGHAT, CDR2 FQNNGV. CDR3: CASSLDSGYGYTF. The CDR3 DNA is TGTGCCAGCAGCTTAGATAGTGGGTATGGCTACACCTTC. Full variable domain (missing parts from reference TRBV11-2 and TRBJ1-2): EAGVAQSPRYKIIEKRQSVAFWCNPISGHATLYWYQQILGQGPKLLIQFQNNGVVDDSQLPKDRFSAERLKGVDSTLKIQPAKLEDSAVYLCASSLDSGYGYTFGSGTRLTVV.

The rearrangement uses TRBV19 and TRBJ1-2; 8 bases match TRBD1. Per germline, CDR1 LNHDA and CDR2 SQIVND (reference sequence). V lost 3 bases and J lost 4; bases outside the gene matches: 1. The CDR3 totals 13 residues. CDR3 bases: TGTGCCAGTAGTATCGGGACAGGCTATGGCTACACCTTC. Amino acids: CASSIGTGYGYTF.

The chain recombines TRBV5-1 with TRBJ2-1, with TRBD1 matching 8 bases. Looked up from germline, CDR1 is SGHRS and CDR2 is YFSETQ. The CDR3 runs to 18 residues. After removal of 0 bases from V and 1 base from J, the junction contained 9 bases not matched to a gene. The CDR3 DNA is TGCGCCAGCAGCTTGGGACAGGGGTATAAGGGTTCCTACAATGAGCAGTTCTTC. As protein: CASSLGQGYKGSYNEQFF.

Of note for this clone: In the same sample, other DNA sequences code for this CDR3. The V and J genes are TRBV19 and TRBJ1-1; tentative D call: TRBD1 (6 bases). From germline, CDR1 is LNHDA and CDR2 SQIVND (reference sequence). This CDR3 is built from 13 residues. Deletions cut 3 bases from V and 3 bases from J, with 8 bases between. The CDR3 spells CASSIKGDTEAFF. The CDR3 DNA is TGTGCCAGTAGTATTAAGGGGGACACTGAAGCTTTCTTT.

V usage is TRBV3-1 (or the pseudogene TRBV3-2) and J usage is TRBJ2-4; the D is unclear. This CDR3 spans 13 amino acids. Trimming pared 2 bases from V and 0 bases from J, leaving 2 bases between. Germline CDR1 is LGHDT and CDR2 is YNNKEL (reference sequence). CDR3 coding DNA: TGTGCCAGCAGCCAACTAGCCAAAAACATTCAGTACTTC. Its protein is CASSQLAKNIQYF.

The chain uses TRBV7-2 and TRBJ2-1, with no clear D. Germline V gives CDR1 SGHTA, CDR2 FQGNSA. The CDR3 sequence is 14 residues long. V was shortened by 1 base and J by 3 bases, with 7 bases between the two germline ends. CDR3 sequence (DNA): TGTGCCAGCAGCTTAGGCGCGGACTACAATGAGCAGTTCTTC. Protein sequence: CASSLGADYNEQFF. Supplemented by reference TRBV7-2 and TRBJ2-1, the full variable domain reads GAGVSQSPSNKVTEKGKDVELRCDPISGHTALYWYRQSLGQGLEFLIYFQGNSAPDKSGLPSDRFSAERTGGSVSTLTIQRTQQEDSAVYLCASSLGADYNEQFFGPGTRLTVL.

This clone was observed once. The V and J genes are TRBV6-2 or TRBV6-3 and TRBJ1-1, with a tentative D call TRBD1 (5 bases). The germline CDR1 and CDR2 sequences are MNHEY and SVGEGT. The V and J ends lost 4 bases and 3 bases respectively, with 6 bases between them. This CDR3 spans 12 amino acids. The DNA for the CDR3 is TGTGCCAGCAGTTCACAGGACACTGAAGCTTTCTTT. Translated: CASSSQDTEAFF.

This CDR3 reads CASSVASSGTYEQYF. DNA of the CDR3: TGTGCCAGCAGCGTAGCTTCTAGCGGGACTTACGAGCAGTACTTC. The V gene is TRBV9, the J gene TRBJ2-7, with 9 bases lining up with TRBD2. The germline V gene encodes CDR1 SGDLS and CDR2 YYNGEE. The CDR3 is 15 amino acids. V was pared by 0 bases and J by 4 bases, with 5 bases of the junction left unmatched. The whole variable domain, remainder taken from reference TRBV9 and TRBJ2-7, is DSGVTQTPKHLITATGQRVTLRCSPRSGDLSVYWYQQSLDQGLQFLIQYYNGEERAKGNILERFSAQQFPDLHSELNLSSLELGDSALYFCASSVASSGTYEQYFGPGTRLTVT.

V is TRBV3-1 (or the pseudogene TRBV3-2) and J is TRBJ2-7; 9 bases are a match to TRBD2. Germline CDR1 and CDR2: LGHDT and YNNKEL (reference sequence). J was trimmed by 2 bases and V by 6 bases; bases with no gene match: 2. The CDR3 has 13 amino acids. CDR3 in amino acids: CASSRTSAYEQYF. CDR3 DNA: TGTGCCAGCAGTCGGACTAGCGCCTACGAGCAGTACTTC.

This chain joins TRBV4-1 and TRBJ1-6; D is possibly TRBD1 (5 bases). The CDR3 has 16 residues. V was shortened by 0 bases and J by 4 bases, with 10 bases between the two germline ends. The germline CDR1 and CDR2 sequences are MGHRA and YSYEKL. The CDR3 nucleotides are TGCGCCAGCAGCCAAGACTGGAGACAGTATAATTCACCCCTCCACTTT. It encodes CASSQDWRQYNSPLHF.

This chain links TRBV14 with TRBJ1-2; the D gene is possibly TRBD1 (5 bases). The CDR3 sequence is 14 residues long. Trimming took off 0 bases at V and 4 bases at J, with 9 bases between the two ends. CDR1 SGHDN and CDR2 FVKESK come from the germline V gene. CDR3: CASSQEGLGYGYTF. CDR3 coding DNA: TGTGCCAGCAGCCAAGAGGGGCTAGGCTATGGCTACACCTTC.

This clone was detected only once. The chain recombines TRBV18 with TRBJ2-7; 7 bases are shared with TRBD1. CDR1 is KGHSH, CDR2 LQKENI, per germline. V shed 0 bases, J shed 3 bases, and the junction held 2 bases outside the gene matches. This CDR3 is 14 amino acids long. CDR3 in DNA: TGTGCCAGCTCACCACCGACAGGGAACTACGAGCAGTACTTC. Residues: CASSPPTGNYEQYF.

With regard to this clone: Other DNA sequences of this sample code for an identical CDR3. This rearrangement joins TRBV7-9 to TRBJ1-2; D uncertain. Germline V gene sequence: CDR1 SEHNR, CDR2 FQNEAQ (reference sequence). Trimming took 1 base from V and 2 from J, leaving 8 bases between them. The CDR3 spans 14 residues. CDR3 in amino acids: CASSLGAGNYGYTF. The CDR3 DNA follows: TGTGCCAGCAGCTTAGGGGCAGGCAACTATGGCTACACCTTC.

CDR3 sequence: CASRLLAGGYNEQFF. CDR3 in DNA: TGTGCCAGCAGGCTACTAGCGGGGGGCTACAATGAGCAGTTCTTC. The chain has TRBV6-5 and TRBJ2-1; 12 bases are a match to TRBD2. This CDR3 has 15 amino acids. The germline CDR1 and CDR2 sequences are MNHEY and SVGAGI. V shed 6 bases, J shed 3 bases, and the junction held 3 bases outside the gene matches.

The V call is TRBV24-1, the J call TRBJ2-3, with TRBD2 matching 8 bases. The germline gives CDR1 KGHDR, CDR2 SFDVKD. The CDR3 sequence is 14 residues long. V was clipped by 5 bases and J by 1 base; unmatched bases: 1. Here the CDR3 DNA reads TGTGCCACCAGTGGGCGGGGGGGCACAGATACGCAGTATTTT. Its translation: CATSGRGGTDTQYF.

The chain uses TRBV4-3 and TRBJ2-2; weak D call: TRBD1 (6 bases). CDR1 and CDR2 from the germline V gene are LGHNA and YSLEER. Trimming shortened V by 1 base and J by 6 bases, and 12 bases separated the two germline ends. CDR3 size: 15 residues. Here the CDR3 DNA reads TGCGCCAGCAGCCAAGTTCCAGGGGCGGCCGGGGAGCTGTTTTTT. The encoded protein is CASSQVPGAAGELFF.

The chain links TRBV18 to TRBJ2-1; 16 bases fit TRBD2. The CDR3 loop spans 15 amino acids. Germline V gene data show CDR1 as KGHSH and CDR2 as LQKENI. The ends lost 7 bases at V and 9 bases at J; junction bases unmatched: 6. The CDR3 here is CASLSGTSGRGEQFF. CDR3 bases: TGTGCCAGCTTGTCCGGGACTAGCGGGAGGGGTGAGCAGTTCTTC.

J is TRBJ2-7 and V is TRBV19, with 14 bases identical to TRBD2. There are 18 residues in the CDR3. The V and J ends lost 5 bases and 0 bases, in that order; junction bases with no gene match: 9. Looked up from germline, CDR1 is LNHDA and CDR2 is SQIVND (reference sequence). CDR3 DNA sequence: TGTGCCAGTAGTCGCCGACAGGGGACTAGCGGGAGCTCCTACGAGCAGTACTTC. This gives the protein CASSRRQGTSGSSYEQYF. Filled out from reference TRBV19 and TRBJ2-7, the complete variable domain reads DGGITQSPKYLFRKEGQNVTLSCEQNLNHDAMYWYRQDPGQGLRLIYYSQIVNDFQKGDIAEGYSVSREKKESFPLTVTSAQKNPTAFYLCASSRRQGTSGSSYEQYFGPGTRLTVT.

The CDR3 loop reads CSAWDGYEQYF. The CDR3 nucleotides are TGCAGTGCTTGGGACGGCTACGAGCAGTACTTC. The chain uses TRBV20-1 and TRBJ2-7; D is perhaps TRBD1 or TRBD2 (5 bases each). Germline V gives CDR1 DFQATT, CDR2 SNEGSKA (reference sequence). V was clipped by 5 bases and J by 3 bases, with 8 bases between them. The CDR3 runs to 11 residues.

This rearrangement joins TRBV15 to TRBJ2-4; 9 bases line up with TRBD1. The CDR3 loop spans 15 amino acids. The germline V gene has CDR1 LNHNV and CDR2 YYDKDF (reference sequence). The junction had 6 bases not matched to a gene; V was cut back by 5 bases and J by 4 bases. CDR3 nucleotide sequence: TGTGCCACCAGCTTGGACAGGGGAGGGAAAAACATTCAGTACTTC. It is translated as CATSLDRGGKNIQYF.